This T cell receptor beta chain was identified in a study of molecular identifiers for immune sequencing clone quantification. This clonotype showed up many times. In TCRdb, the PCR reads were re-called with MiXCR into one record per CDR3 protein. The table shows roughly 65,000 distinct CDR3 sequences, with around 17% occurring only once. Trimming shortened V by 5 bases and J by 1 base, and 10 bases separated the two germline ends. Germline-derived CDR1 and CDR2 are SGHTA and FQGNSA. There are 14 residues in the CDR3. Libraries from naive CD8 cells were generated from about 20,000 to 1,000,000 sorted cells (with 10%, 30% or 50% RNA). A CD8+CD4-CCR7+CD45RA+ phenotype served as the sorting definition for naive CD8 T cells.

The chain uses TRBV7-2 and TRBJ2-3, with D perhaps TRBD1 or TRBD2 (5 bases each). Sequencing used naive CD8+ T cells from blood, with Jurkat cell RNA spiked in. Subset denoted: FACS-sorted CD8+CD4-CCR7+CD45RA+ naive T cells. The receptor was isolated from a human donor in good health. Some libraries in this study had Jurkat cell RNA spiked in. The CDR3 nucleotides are TGTGCCAGCAGCAAGGTGGGGGGCACAGATACGCAGTATTTT. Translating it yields CASSKVGGTDTQYF.